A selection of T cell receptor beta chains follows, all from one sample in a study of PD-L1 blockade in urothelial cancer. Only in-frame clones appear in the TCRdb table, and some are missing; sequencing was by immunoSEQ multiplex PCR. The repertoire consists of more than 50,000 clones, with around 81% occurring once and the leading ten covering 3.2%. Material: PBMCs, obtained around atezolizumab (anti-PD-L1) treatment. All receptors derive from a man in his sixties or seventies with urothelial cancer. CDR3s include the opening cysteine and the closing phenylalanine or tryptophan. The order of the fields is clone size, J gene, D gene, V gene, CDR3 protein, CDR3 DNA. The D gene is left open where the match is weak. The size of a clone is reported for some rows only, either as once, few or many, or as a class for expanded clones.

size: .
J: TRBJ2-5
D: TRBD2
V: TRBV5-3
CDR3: CARTLRGSGRPQETQYF
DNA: TGTGCCAGAACCCTCCGGGGAAGCGGGAGGCCCCAAGAGACCCAGTACTTC

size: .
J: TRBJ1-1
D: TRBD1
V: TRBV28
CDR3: CASSDRVNTEAFF
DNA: TGTGCCAGCAGCGACAGGGTGAACACTGAAGCTTTCTTT

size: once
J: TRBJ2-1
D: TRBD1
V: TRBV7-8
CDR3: CASSTSTGTVLNEQFF
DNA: TGTGCCAGCAGCACCTCGACAGGGACCGTCCTAAATGAGCAGTTCTTC

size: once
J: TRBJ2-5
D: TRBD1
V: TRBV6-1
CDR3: CASRGTGGEETQYF
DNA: TGTGCCAGCAGAGGGACAGGGGGCGAAGAGACCCAGTACTTC

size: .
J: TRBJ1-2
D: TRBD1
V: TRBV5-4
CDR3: CASSLGGQGRVSYGYTF
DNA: TGTGCCAGCAGCTTGGGGGGACAGGGTAGAGTTTCCTATGGCTACACCTTC

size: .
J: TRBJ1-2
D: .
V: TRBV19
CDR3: CASKSAGYHGYTF
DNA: TGTGCCAGTAAGTCCGCAGGGTATCATGGCTACACCTTC

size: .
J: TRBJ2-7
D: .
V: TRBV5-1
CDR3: CASSLNLAYEQYF
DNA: TGCGCCAGCAGCTTGAACCTAGCCTACGAGCAGTACTTC

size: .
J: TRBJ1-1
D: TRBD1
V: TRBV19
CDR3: CASSVTGDITEAFF
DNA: TGTGCCAGTAGTGTGACAGGGGACATCACTGAAGCTTTCTTT

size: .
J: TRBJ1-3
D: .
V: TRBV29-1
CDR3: CSVEDGENSGNTIYF
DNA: TGCAGCGTTGAAGATGGGGAGAACTCTGGAAACACCATATATTTT

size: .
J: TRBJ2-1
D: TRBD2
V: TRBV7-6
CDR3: CASSLAEREYNEQFF
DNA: TGTGCCAGCAGCTTAGCCGAGCGGGAGTACAATGAGCAGTTCTTC

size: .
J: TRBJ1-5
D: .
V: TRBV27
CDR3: CASSPLWSDSNQPQHF
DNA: TGTGCCAGCAGTCCACTCTGGTCGGACTCTAATCAGCCCCAGCATTTT

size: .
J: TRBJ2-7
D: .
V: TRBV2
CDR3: CASSVTGSTYEQYF
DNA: TGTGCCAGCAGTGTTACCGGGAGCACCTACGAGCAGTACTTC

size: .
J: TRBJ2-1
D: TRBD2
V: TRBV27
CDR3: CADTTGLADPDEQFF
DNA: TGTGCCGATACCACGGGGCTAGCGGACCCAGATGAGCAGTTCTTC

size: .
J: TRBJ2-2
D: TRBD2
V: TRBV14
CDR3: CASSQVIGLAGSGELFF
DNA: TGTGCCAGCAGCCAAGTTATAGGACTAGCGGGATCCGGGGAGCTGTTTTTT

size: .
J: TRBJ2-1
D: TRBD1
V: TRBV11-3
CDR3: CASSPSGTGSYNEQFF
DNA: TGTGCCAGCAGCCCGTCCGGGACAGGATCCTACAATGAGCAGTTCTTC

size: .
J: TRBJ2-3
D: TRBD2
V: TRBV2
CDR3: CASRLGLAGRDTQYF
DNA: TGTGCCAGCAGACTGGGACTAGCGGGAAGAGATACGCAGTATTTT

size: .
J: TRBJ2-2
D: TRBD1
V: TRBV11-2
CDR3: CASNLQGAGELFF
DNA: TGTGCCAGCAATTTACAGGGGGCCGGGGAGCTGTTTTTT

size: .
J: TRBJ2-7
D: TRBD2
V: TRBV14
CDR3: CASSPGLAGGEQYF
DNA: TGTGCCAGCAGCCCGGGACTAGCGGGTGGAGAGCAGTACTTC

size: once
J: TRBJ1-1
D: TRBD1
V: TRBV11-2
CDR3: CASSNTGQVALGAEAFF
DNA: TGTGCCAGCAGCAATACCGGACAGGTGGCCCTAGGGGCTGAAGCTTTCTTT

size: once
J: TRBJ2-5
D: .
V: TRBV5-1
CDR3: CASSLAPASETQYF
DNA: TGCGCCAGCAGCTTGGCCCCAGCGTCGGAGACCCAGTACTTC

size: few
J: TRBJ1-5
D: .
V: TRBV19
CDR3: CASTSQASNQPQHF
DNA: TGTGCCAGTACTAGCCAGGCGAGCAATCAGCCCCAGCATTTT

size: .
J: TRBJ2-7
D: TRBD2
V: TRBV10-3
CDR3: CAISGGSAYEQYF
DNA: TGTGCCATCAGTGGCGGGAGTGCGTACGAGCAGTACTTC

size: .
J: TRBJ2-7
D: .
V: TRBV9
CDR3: CASSASLLGPGEHEQYF
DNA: TGTGCCAGCAGCGCCAGCCTCCTGGGACCGGGGGAGCACGAGCAGTACTTC

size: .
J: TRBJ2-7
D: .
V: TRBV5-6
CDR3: CASSSRVSYEQYF
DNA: TGTGCCAGCAGCTCCAGGGTGTCCTACGAGCAGTACTTC

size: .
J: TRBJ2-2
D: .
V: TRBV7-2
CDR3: CASSSSWGGLFF
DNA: TGTGCCAGCAGCTCCTCCTGGGGAGGGCTGTTTTTT

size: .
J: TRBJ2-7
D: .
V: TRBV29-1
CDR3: CSVGGGAGEDEQYF
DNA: TGCAGCGTTGGGGGTGGGGCAGGGGAAGATGAGCAGTACTTC